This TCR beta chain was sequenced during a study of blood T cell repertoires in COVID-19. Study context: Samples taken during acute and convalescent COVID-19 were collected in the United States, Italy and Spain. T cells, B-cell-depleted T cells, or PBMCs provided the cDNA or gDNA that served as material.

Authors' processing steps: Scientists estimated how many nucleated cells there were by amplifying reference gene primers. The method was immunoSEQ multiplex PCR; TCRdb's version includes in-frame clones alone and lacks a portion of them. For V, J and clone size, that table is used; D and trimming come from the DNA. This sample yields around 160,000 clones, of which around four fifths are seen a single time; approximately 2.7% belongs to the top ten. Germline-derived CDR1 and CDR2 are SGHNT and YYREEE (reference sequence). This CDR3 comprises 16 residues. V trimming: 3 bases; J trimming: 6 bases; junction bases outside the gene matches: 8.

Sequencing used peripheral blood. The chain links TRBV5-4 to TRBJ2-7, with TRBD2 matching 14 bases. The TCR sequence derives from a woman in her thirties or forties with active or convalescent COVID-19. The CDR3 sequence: CASSSQAGLAGAEQYF. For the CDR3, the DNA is TGTGCCAGCAGCTCACAAGCGGGACTAGCGGGAGCCGAGCAGTACTTC.